One sample yielded the 14 T cell receptor beta chains listed below, sequenced in a study of vaccination and CD4 T cells after COVID-19. An Oncomine TCR Beta short-read assay was used to sequence the DNA from cultured CD4+ T cells. Each CDR3 protein is one row after TCRdb ran MiXCR on the PCR reads. The sample lists around 18,000 distinct CDR3 sequences, under 65% seen once, with 20% to 25% in the top ten. The antigens of these receptors remain unknown. The sample's time point: late sampling 161 to 241 days after vaccination in a few convalescent patients. As to treatment: approximately 11-day PBMC culture with coronavirus spike peptide pools or control peptides (ViraFEST assay). Material: CD4+ T cells from blood, cultured in vitro, obtained about 7 months after SARS-CoV-2 vaccination. The source is a human donor who had recovered from COVID-19.

The rearrangement links TRBV11-3 to TRBJ1-1; the D is unclear. V was trimmed by 5 bases and J by 1 base, leaving 11 bases between them. Germline CDR1 is SGHNT and CDR2 is YENEEA. The CDR3 covers 14 residues. The CDR3 spells CASSPTWGNTEAFF. CDR3 DNA sequence: TGTGCCAGCAGCCCCACGTGGGGGAACACTGAAGCTTTCTTT.

There are a few counts of this clonotype. Here the CDR3 reads CASTSSRTNTGELFF. The CDR3 nucleotides read TGTGCCAGCACCTCGTCACGGACGAACACCGGGGAGCTGTTTTTT. The rearrangement links TRBV7-6 to TRBJ2-2; D remains ambiguous. Deletions cut 7 bases from V and 0 bases from J, with 12 bases between. Germline CDR1 and CDR2: SGHVS and FNYEAQ. The CDR3 covers 15 residues.

V is TRBV6-1 and J is TRBJ2-5; 10 nucleotides align to TRBD2. The V gene's germline CDR1 is MNHNS and CDR2 SASEGT. CDR3 size: 16 residues. The V segment lost 6 bases and the J segment 3 bases; nucleotides outside the gene matches: 10. The CDR3 nucleotides read TGTGCCAGCAGCCTTCTCGGACTAGCGGTCGAAGAGACCCAGTACTTC. It encodes CASSLLGLAVEETQYF.

The chain links TRBV7-8 to TRBJ2-5; D gene uncertain. This CDR3 is 15 amino acids long. The germline V and J ends were trimmed by 5 bases and 0 bases, with 13 bases remaining between them. Germline V gives CDR1 SGHVS, CDR2 FQNEAQ. DNA for the CDR3: TGTGCCAGCAGCCCCCATGTGCTGTACCAAGAGACCCAGTACTTC. Protein: CASSPHVLYQETQYF.

This chain uses TRBV20-1 with TRBJ2-1; D may be TRBD1 or TRBD2 (7 bases each). In germline, CDR1 is DFQATT, CDR2 SNEGSKA (reference sequence). The CDR3 sequence is 15 residues long. Trimming pared 3 bases from V and 8 bases from J, leaving 20 bases between. The CDR3: CSASGRGGFMDEQFF. As DNA, the CDR3 is TGCAGTGCTAGTGGCAGGGGGGGTTTTATGGATGAGCAGTTCTTC.

The chain carries TRBV6-5 and TRBJ2-1, with TRBD1 matching 7 bases. Germline CDR1 and CDR2: MNHEY and SVGAGI. V lost 2 bases, J lost 0 bases, and 13 bases stayed unmatched. There are 19 residues in the CDR3. This CDR3 reads CASSYMNWGQRSSYNEQFF. The CDR3 bases are TGTGCCAGCAGTTACATGAACTGGGGACAGAGGAGCTCCTACAATGAGCAGTTCTTC.

The rearrangement links TRBV6-1 to TRBJ2-5; possibly TRBD1 or TRBD2 for D (6 bases each). Trimming shortened V by 6 bases and J by 4 bases, and 15 bases separated the two germline ends. The CDR3 has 14 amino acids. CDR1 and CDR2 from the germline V gene are MNHNS and SASEGT. CDR3: CASRERGPGETQYF. The CDR3 nucleotides are TGTGCCAGCAGGGAACGGGGGCCGGGAGAGACCCAGTACTTC.

This clonotype was detected only a few times. The V call is TRBV27, the J call TRBJ2-1; 8 positions match TRBD1. Germline assignment: CDR1 MNHEY and CDR2 SMNVEV (reference sequence). This CDR3 is built from 12 residues. V dropped 3 bases and J dropped 15; count of bases not matched to a gene: 7. CDR3 coding DNA: TGTGCCAGCAGTTTTCGGCAGGGGGCTTGGTTCTTC. Amino acid sequence: CASSFRQGAWFF.

The table lists this clonotype with a few counts. The CDR3 here is CASSFAGLAEYNEQFF. The CDR3 DNA follows: TGTGCCAGCAGTTTCGCCGGACTAGCGGAATACAATGAGCAGTTCTTC. The chain combines TRBV27 with TRBJ2-1; 10 nucleotides match TRBD2. This CDR3 contains 16 residues. CDR1 is MNHEY, CDR2 SMNVEV, per germline (reference sequence). The J segment lost 4 bases and the V segment lost 3 bases, leaving 6 bases of the junction unmatched.

The chain carries TRBV20-1 and TRBJ2-3; D remains unclear. The length of the CDR3 is 15 residues. V gave up 4 bases and J gave up 0 bases, with 14 bases separating them. The germline V gene encodes CDR1 DFQATT and CDR2 SNEGSKA (reference sequence). CDR3 region: CSATLPRQSTDTQYF. DNA of the CDR3: TGCAGTGCTACCCTCCCCCGGCAGAGCACAGATACGCAGTATTTT.

The rearrangement joins TRBV7-6 to TRBJ1-3, with 11 bases aligning to TRBD1. J gave up 3 bases and V 1 base, and 2 bases lay outside the gene matches. CDR1 and CDR2 (germline): SGHVS, FNYEAQ. The CDR3 spans 16 residues. This chain's CDR3 is CASSLGTGGFGNTIYF. DNA of the CDR3: TGTGCCAGCAGCTTAGGGACAGGGGGCTTTGGAAACACCATATATTTT.

The sample holds a few counts of this clonotype. This rearrangement joins TRBV20-1 to TRBJ2-7; 10 positions agree with TRBD2. The J segment lost 3 bases and the V segment lost 1 base, leaving 6 bases of the junction unmatched. Germline V gives CDR1 DFQATT, CDR2 SNEGSKA (reference sequence). The CDR3 covers 15 residues. CDR3 amino acids: CSARAGLAGVYEQYF. CDR3 DNA sequence: TGCAGTGCTAGAGCTGGGCTAGCGGGAGTCTACGAGCAGTACTTC.

V gene TRBV7-8 combines with J gene TRBJ1-4; D unclear. Germline CDR1 is SGHVS and CDR2 is FQNEAQ. The CDR3 runs 13 residues. The V end was cut by 8 bases, the J end by 0 bases, with 7 bases between. DNA of the CDR3: TGTGCCAGCGGCGGCTCAACTAATGAAAAACTGTTTTTT. Its translation is CASGGSTNEKLFF.

This clonotype was observed a few times. The chain uses TRBV20-1 and TRBJ1-1; D is ambiguous. Germline V gene lookup returns CDR1 DFQATT and CDR2 SNEGSKA (reference sequence). Deletions cut 3 bases from V and 1 base from J, with 15 bases between. The CDR3 runs 15 residues. CDR3 amino acids: CSASEAARQNTEAFF. The CDR3 DNA follows: TGCAGTGCTAGTGAGGCCGCTAGGCAGAACACTGAAGCTTTCTTT.